A single sample gave rise to the 29 T cell receptor beta chains below, sequenced in a study of shared clonotypes between healthy human individuals (dated by TCRdb to 2018 to 2021). Library preparation was by the immunoSEQ multiplex PCR assay. This immuneACCESS table, as held by TCRdb, lists in-frame sequences with V and J called but not all clones. Of the missing ones, under half trace to an unresolved V gene in checked studies; the others have no known cause. The table for this sample lists roughly 2.6 million clones; approximately 92% of them were counted only once. The ten largest make up around 0.14% of the sample. Sequenced sample: naive CD4+ T cells sorted from blood. What the cell subset or site label conveys for this sample: CD45RA+ positively selected. The receptors were sampled from a man aged 18 to 35 in good health.

Only a few counts were recorded for this clone. J is TRBJ1-4 and V is TRBV19; D unresolved. Between the trimmed V and J ends, which lost 3 bases and 9 bases, there was a span of 11 bases. Per the germline V gene, CDR1 is LNHDA and CDR2 is SQIVND (reference sequence). This CDR3 contains 13 residues. CDR3 amino acids: CASSMIQSQKLFF. The CDR3 DNA is TGTGCCAGTAGTATGATACAGTCGCAAAAACTGTTTTTT. The full variable domain, its missing parts supplied by reference TRBV19 and TRBJ1-4, is DGGITQSPKYLFRKEGQNVTLSCEQNLNHDAMYWYRQDPGQGLRLIYYSQIVNDFQKGDIAEGYSVSREKKESFPLTVTSAQKNPTAFYLCASSMIQSQKLFFGSGTQLSVL.

The chain links TRBV30 to TRBJ1-1; 7 bases line up with TRBD1. The CDR3 has 14 residues. Germline CDR1 and CDR2: GTSNPN and SVGIG (reference sequence). Losses at the gene ends were 4 bases for V and 4 bases for J; bases not matched to a gene: 9. The CDR3 loop is CAWNFDRETTEAFF. Here the CDR3 DNA reads TGTGCCTGGAACTTTGACAGGGAGACCACTGAAGCTTTCTTT.

V and J are TRBV7-8 and TRBJ2-1, with unresolved D. CDR3 length: 13 amino acids. Germline-derived CDR1 and CDR2 are SGHVS and FQNEAQ. Deletions cut 4 bases from V and 8 bases from J, with 12 bases between. The CDR3 region is CASSSPFRDEQFF. Here the CDR3 DNA reads TGTGCCAGCAGCTCCCCCTTTCGGGATGAGCAGTTCTTC.

Written as DNA, the CDR3 is TGTGCCAGTCGAGCCTTGGAAAAACTGTTTTTT. Its protein product is CASRALEKLFF. The rearrangement links TRBV2 to TRBJ1-4; D is unresolved. CDR3 length: 11 amino acids. Trimming shortened V by 9 bases and J by 8 bases, and 10 bases separated the two germline ends. Germline assignment: CDR1 SNHLY and CDR2 FYNNEI.

In its sample, this clone was seen once. Written as DNA, the CDR3 is TGTGCCATCAGTGACAGGGATAGAGTCGGGGAGCTGTTTTTT. This translates into CAISDRDRVGELFF. This chain joins TRBV10-3 and TRBJ2-2; D might be TRBD1 (5 bases). CDR1 and CDR2 (germline): ENHRY, SYGVKD. V lost 3 bases and J lost 7, with 12 bases in between. CDR3 size: 14 residues.

This chain uses TRBV6-6 with TRBJ1-3; no reliable D call. Germline CDR1 reads MNHNY; CDR2 reads SVGAGI (reference sequence). Trimming took 2 bases from V and 0 from J, leaving 8 bases between them. The CDR3 length is 15 residues. The CDR3 protein is CASSYRPGSGNTIYF. Written as DNA, the CDR3 is TGTGCCAGCAGTTACCGCCCGGGCTCTGGAAACACCATATATTTT.

The chain combines TRBV6-1 with TRBJ1-1; D is uncertain. CDR3 length: 11 residues. Trimming pared 7 bases from V and 11 bases from J, leaving 14 bases between. CDR1 and CDR2 from the germline V gene are MNHNS and SASEGT. CDR3 in DNA: TGTGCCAGCAAGACGACGGTAGGGGCTTTCTTT. As protein: CASKTTVGAFF.

The chain employs TRBV19 and TRBJ2-5; D is possibly TRBD2 (5 bases). The DNA matches TRBJ2-7 better at its end, which makes the J call doubtful. This CDR3 is built from 15 residues. Germline CDR1 is LNHDA and CDR2 is SQIVND (reference sequence). The CDR3 loop reads CASSTPRGSTYEQYF. In DNA form, the CDR3 reads TGTGCCAGTAGTACTCCCAGAGGGAGTACGTACGAGCAGTACTTC.

The rearrangement uses TRBV5-6 and TRBJ1-3, with 8 bases aligning to TRBD1. Germline V gives CDR1 SGHDT, CDR2 YYEEEE. The CDR3 contains 13 residues. Unmatched junction bases numbered 1, after V lost 4 bases and J lost 4 bases. CDR3 DNA sequence: TGTGCCAGCAGCAGACAGGGGGGAAACACCATATATTTT. The encoded protein is CASSRQGGNTIYF.

The CDR3 is CASSLDLAGQAYEQYF. The DNA of the CDR3 is TGCGCCAGCAGCTTGGATCTTGCGGGACAAGCCTACGAGCAGTACTTC. The chain recombines TRBV5-1 with TRBJ2-7; D assignment may be TRBD1 or TRBD2 (6 bases each). The CDR3 has 16 amino acids. Per germline, CDR1 SGHRS and CDR2 YFSETQ. V shed 0 bases and J shed 2 bases, with 15 bases lying between them.

The genes are TRBV5-5 and TRBJ1-1; D gene uncertain. There are 16 residues in the CDR3. Trimming took 1 base from V and 0 from J, leaving 13 bases between them. Germline V lookup: CDR1 SGHKS, CDR2 YYEKEE (reference sequence). CDR3 in amino acids: CASSLSVSLVNTEAFF. The CDR3 nucleotides read TGTGCCAGCAGCTTGTCTGTCAGTTTAGTGAACACTGAAGCTTTCTTT.

The V and J genes are TRBV19 and TRBJ2-1; no definite D call. V lost 1 base to trimming and J lost 3 bases, with 10 bases between them. There are 15 residues in the CDR3. Germline lookup yields CDR1 LNHDA and CDR2 SQIVND (reference sequence). Here the CDR3 reads CASSIVIGFYNEQFF. The DNA for the CDR3 is TGTGCCAGTAGTATAGTTATTGGGTTCTACAATGAGCAGTTCTTC.

With regard to this clone: Other DNA sequences in this sample translate to the same CDR3. J is TRBJ2-2 and V is TRBV7-9, with 7 bases fitting TRBD2. The length of the CDR3 is 16 residues. Germline V lookup: CDR1 SEHNR, CDR2 FQNEAQ (reference sequence). The V segment lost 4 bases and the J segment 1 base; nucleotides outside the gene matches: 6. CDR3 DNA: TGTGCCAGCAGCTCAGCGGGGCTACTGAACACCGGGGAGCTGTTTTTT. It encodes CASSSAGLLNTGELFF.

The chain links TRBV11-2 to TRBJ2-7, with D possibly being TRBD1 (6 bases). This CDR3 has 14 residues. Germline V gene sequence: CDR1 SGHAT, CDR2 FQNNGV. Trimming removed 5 bases at V and 3 bases at J, with 14 bases between. The chain's CDR3 is CASSQNEQGYEQYF. CDR3 nucleotide sequence: TGTGCCAGCAGCCAAAATGAACAGGGCTACGAGCAGTACTTC.

V gene TRBV30 combines with J gene TRBJ2-7; 8 bases are a match to TRBD2. The CDR3 runs to 13 residues. Germline CDR1 GTSNPN, CDR2 SVGIG (reference sequence). The V segment lost 5 bases and the J segment 7 bases; nucleotides outside the gene matches: 10. In DNA, the CDR3 is TGTGCCTGGGACCTAGCGGGTTCGGGTGAGCAGTACTTC. Translated: CAWDLAGSGEQYF.

This rearrangement joins TRBV12-5 to TRBJ2-7, with 10 bases lining up with TRBD2. The CDR3 loop spans 14 amino acids. Germline loops: CDR1 LGHNT, CDR2 FRNRAP. V lost 7 bases, J lost 6 bases, and 9 bases stayed unmatched. The CDR3 DNA sequence: TGTGCTAGTGCCCCCAGCGGGAGGGGCGCCGAGCAGTACTTC. Its translation: CASAPSGRGAEQYF.

This clone was detected only once. Other DNA sequences from this sample encode an identical CDR3 as well. V usage is TRBV7-9 and J usage is TRBJ2-7, with unresolved D. Deletions cut 1 base from V and 7 bases from J, with 5 bases between. Germline V CDR1 and CDR2: SEHNR, FQNEAQ (reference sequence). CDR3 size: 11 residues. CDR3 loop: CASSLGPEQYF. CDR3 DNA: TGTGCCAGCAGCTTAGGGCCAGAGCAGTACTTC.

This chain links TRBV6-1 with TRBJ1-6; D is unclear. From germline, CDR1 is MNHNS and CDR2 SASEGT. With 5 bases removed from V and 7 bases from J, the gap between germline ends came to 12 bases. The CDR3 covers 14 residues. The CDR3 DNA reads TGTGCCAGCAGTCTAAGGGTCGTGAATTCACCCCTCCACTTT. Translating gives CASSLRVVNSPLHF.

The chain joins TRBV11-3 to TRBJ2-2, with D perhaps TRBD1 or TRBD2 (5 bases each). V was pared by 0 bases and J by 2 bases, with 10 bases between. Germline CDR1 reads SGHNT; CDR2 reads YENEEA. The CDR3 covers 16 residues. This chain's CDR3 is CASSLDSRDNTGELFF. The CDR3 DNA follows: TGTGCCAGCAGCTTAGATAGCCGGGACAACACCGGGGAGCTGTTTTTT.

The chain recombines TRBV18 with TRBJ2-5; D assignment may be TRBD1 or TRBD2 (5 bases each). Between the trimmed V and J ends, which lost 2 bases and 5 bases, there was a span of 9 bases. The length of the CDR3 is 13 residues. CDR1 and CDR2 from the germline V gene are KGHSH and LQKENI. The CDR3 spells CASSPGGPETQYF. The CDR3 nucleotides are TGTGCCAGCTCACCAGGGGGTCCGGAGACCCAGTACTTC.

With respect to this clone: This CDR3 is also generated by other DNA sequences in the sample. This chain links TRBV2 with TRBJ2-1, with D unclear. The V end was cut by 7 bases, the J end by 0 bases, with 10 bases between. This CDR3 comprises 14 residues. Germline CDR1 and CDR2: SNHLY and FYNNEI. The chain's CDR3 is CASNGPSSYNEQFF. In DNA, the CDR3 is TGTGCCAGCAACGGCCCGAGCTCCTACAATGAGCAGTTCTTC.

CDR3 residues: CASRASGGTLQQYF. DNA of the CDR3: TGTGCCAGCCGAGCTAGCGGGGGGACTTTGCAGCAGTACTTC. The genes are TRBV6-1 and TRBJ2-7; 11 positions agree with TRBD2. CDR1 and CDR2 from the germline V gene are MNHNS and SASEGT. V was clipped by 8 bases and J by 8 bases; unmatched bases: 11. The CDR3 is 14 amino acids.

This rearrangement joins TRBV10-2 to TRBJ2-1, with 9 bases identical to TRBD1. V gave up 6 bases and J gave up 3 bases; unmatched junction bases: 3. This CDR3 region has 14 residues. The germline V gene encodes CDR1 WSHSY and CDR2 SAAADI. CDR3 in DNA: TGCGCCAGCAGCCGGGACAGGGTCTACAATGAGCAGTTCTTC. Encoded protein: CASSRDRVYNEQFF.

The V call is TRBV11-2, the J call TRBJ1-6; 7 bases map to TRBD1. Unmatched junction bases numbered 8, after V lost 0 bases and J lost 3 bases. From germline, CDR1 is SGHAT and CDR2 FQNNGV. This CDR3 comprises 18 residues. The CDR3 region has the DNA TGTGCCAGCAGCTTAGATCCGCCAGGGGGGAGCTATAATTCACCCCTCCACTTT. As protein: CASSLDPPGGSYNSPLHF.

V and J are TRBV5-1 and TRBJ2-3; 9 bases line up with TRBD2. The V and J ends lost 0 bases and 5 bases, in that order; junction bases with no gene match: 4. Germline loops: CDR1 SGHRS, CDR2 YFSETQ. The CDR3 loop spans 15 amino acids. In DNA form, the CDR3 reads TGCGCCAGCAGCTTGGCGGGGCGGGAGGGAGATACGCAGTATTTT. Encoded protein: CASSLAGREGDTQYF.

The chain has TRBV7-3 and TRBJ2-7; D not certain. The CDR3 has 11 residues. CDR1 is SGHTA, CDR2 FQGTGA, per germline. The V and J ends lost 5 bases and 7 bases respectively, with 9 bases between them. The CDR3 DNA sequence: TGTGCCAGCAGCGCATCCGGGGAGCAGTACTTC. Protein: CASSASGEQYF.

About this clone itself: The junction shows a germline mismatch at one end, possibly a read error. This chain connects TRBV4-3 to TRBJ1-1, with D uncertain. The CDR3 is 14 residues long. Germline values: CDR1 LGHNA, CDR2 YSLEER. CDR3 loop: CASGQEYRNTEAFF. CDR3 DNA: TGCGCCAGCGGCCAAGAGTACAGGAACACTGAAGCTTTCTTT.

This chain links TRBV9 with TRBJ1-6; 9 nucleotides align to TRBD1. CDR3 length equals 17 residues. Germline V gene sequence: CDR1 SGDLS, CDR2 YYNGEE. V trimming: 3 bases; J trimming: 13 bases; junction bases outside the gene matches: 17. The CDR3 spells CASSGSLTTGTGSPLHF. The CDR3 DNA sequence: TGTGCCAGCAGCGGGAGCCTGACAACCGGGACAGGGTCCCCCCTCCACTTT.

This chain joins TRBV5-1 and TRBJ1-1; 8 bases align to TRBD1. CDR3 length: 13 amino acids. The ends lost 2 bases at V and 4 bases at J; junction bases unmatched: 1. Germline V gene data show CDR1 as SGHRS and CDR2 as YFSETQ. This chain's CDR3 is CASSFGQGTEAFF. In DNA form, the CDR3 reads TGCGCCAGCAGCTTTGGACAGGGCACTGAAGCTTTCTTT.